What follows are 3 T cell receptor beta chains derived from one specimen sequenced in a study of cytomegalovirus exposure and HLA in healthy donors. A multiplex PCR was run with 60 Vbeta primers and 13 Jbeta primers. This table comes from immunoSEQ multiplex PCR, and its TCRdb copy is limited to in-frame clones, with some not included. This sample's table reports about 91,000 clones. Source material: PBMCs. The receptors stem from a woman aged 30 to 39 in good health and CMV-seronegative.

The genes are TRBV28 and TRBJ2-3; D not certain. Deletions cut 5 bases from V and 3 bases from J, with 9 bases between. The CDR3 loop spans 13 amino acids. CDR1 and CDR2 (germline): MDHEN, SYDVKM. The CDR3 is CASSTTDTDTQYF. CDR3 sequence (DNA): TGTGCCAGCAGTACAACAGATACAGATACGCAGTATTTT. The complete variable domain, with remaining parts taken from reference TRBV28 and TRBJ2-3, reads DVKVTQSSRYLVKRTGEKVFLECVQDMDHENMFWYRQDPGLGLRLIYFSYDVKMKEKGDIPEGYSVSREKKERFSLILESASTNQTSMYLCASSTTDTDTQYFGPGTRLTVL.

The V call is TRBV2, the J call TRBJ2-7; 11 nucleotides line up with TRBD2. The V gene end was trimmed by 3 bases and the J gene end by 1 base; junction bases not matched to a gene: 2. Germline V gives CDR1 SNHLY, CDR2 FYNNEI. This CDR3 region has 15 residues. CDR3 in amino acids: CASSEGLAESYEQYF. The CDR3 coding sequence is TGTGCCAGCAGTGAGGGACTAGCGGAGTCCTACGAGCAGTACTTC.

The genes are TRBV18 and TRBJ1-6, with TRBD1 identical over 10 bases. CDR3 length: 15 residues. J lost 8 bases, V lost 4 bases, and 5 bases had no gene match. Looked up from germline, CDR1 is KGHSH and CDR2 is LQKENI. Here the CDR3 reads CASSRDRGRDSPLHF. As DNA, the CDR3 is TGTGCCAGCTCACGGGACAGGGGAAGGGATTCACCCCTCCACTTT.